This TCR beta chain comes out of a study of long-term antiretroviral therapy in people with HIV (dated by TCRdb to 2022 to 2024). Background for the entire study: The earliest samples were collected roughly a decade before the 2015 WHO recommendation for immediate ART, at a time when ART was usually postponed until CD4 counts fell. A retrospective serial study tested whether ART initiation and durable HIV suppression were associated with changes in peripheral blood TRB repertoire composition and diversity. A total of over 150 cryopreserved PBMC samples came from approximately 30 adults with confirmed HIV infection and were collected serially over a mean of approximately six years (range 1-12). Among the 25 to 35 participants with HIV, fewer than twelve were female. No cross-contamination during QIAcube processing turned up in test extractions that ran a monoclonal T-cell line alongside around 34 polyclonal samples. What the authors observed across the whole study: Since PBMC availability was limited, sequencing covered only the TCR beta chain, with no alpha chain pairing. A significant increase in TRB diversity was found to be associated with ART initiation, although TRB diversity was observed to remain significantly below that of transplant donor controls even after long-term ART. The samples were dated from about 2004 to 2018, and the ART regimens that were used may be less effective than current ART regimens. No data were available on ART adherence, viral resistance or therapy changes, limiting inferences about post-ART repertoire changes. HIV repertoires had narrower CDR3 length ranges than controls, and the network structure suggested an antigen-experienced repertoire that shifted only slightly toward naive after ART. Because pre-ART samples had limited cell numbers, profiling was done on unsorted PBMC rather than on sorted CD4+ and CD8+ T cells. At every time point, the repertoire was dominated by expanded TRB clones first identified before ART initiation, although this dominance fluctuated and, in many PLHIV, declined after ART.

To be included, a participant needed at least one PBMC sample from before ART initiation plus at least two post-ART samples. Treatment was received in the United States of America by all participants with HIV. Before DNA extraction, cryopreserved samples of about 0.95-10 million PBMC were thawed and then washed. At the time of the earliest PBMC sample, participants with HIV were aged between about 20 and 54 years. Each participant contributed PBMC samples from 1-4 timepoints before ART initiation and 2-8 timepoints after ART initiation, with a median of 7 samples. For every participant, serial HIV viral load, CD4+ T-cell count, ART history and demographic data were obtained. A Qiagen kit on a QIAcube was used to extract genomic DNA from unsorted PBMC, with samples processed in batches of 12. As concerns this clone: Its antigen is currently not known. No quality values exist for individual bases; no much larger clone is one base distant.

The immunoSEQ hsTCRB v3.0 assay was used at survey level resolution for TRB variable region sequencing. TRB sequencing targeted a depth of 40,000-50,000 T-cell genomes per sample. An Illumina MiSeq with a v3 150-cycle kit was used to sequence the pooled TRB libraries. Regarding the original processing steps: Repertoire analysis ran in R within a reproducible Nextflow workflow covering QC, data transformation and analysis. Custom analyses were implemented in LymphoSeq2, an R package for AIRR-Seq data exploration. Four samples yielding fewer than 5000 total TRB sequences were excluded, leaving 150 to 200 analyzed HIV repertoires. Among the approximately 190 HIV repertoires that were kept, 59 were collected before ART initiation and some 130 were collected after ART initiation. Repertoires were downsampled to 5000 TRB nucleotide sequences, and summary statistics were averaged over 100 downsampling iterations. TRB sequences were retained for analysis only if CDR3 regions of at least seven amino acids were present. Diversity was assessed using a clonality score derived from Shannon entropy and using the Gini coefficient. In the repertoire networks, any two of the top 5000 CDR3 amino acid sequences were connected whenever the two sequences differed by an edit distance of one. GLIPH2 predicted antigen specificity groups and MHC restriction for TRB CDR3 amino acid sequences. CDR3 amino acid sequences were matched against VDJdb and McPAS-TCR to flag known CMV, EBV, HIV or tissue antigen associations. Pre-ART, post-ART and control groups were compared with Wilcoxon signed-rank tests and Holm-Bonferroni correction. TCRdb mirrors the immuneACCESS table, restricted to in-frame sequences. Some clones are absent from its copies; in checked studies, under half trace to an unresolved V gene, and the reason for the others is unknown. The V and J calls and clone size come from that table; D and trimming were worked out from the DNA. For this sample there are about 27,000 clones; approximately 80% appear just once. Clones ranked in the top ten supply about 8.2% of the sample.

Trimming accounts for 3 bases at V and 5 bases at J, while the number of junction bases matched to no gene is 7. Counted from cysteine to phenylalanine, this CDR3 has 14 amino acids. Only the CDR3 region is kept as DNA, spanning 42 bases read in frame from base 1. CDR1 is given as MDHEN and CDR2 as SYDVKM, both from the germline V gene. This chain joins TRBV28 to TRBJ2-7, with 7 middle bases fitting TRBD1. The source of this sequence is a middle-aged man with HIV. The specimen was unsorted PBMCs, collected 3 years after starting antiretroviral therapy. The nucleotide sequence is TGTGCCAGCAGTTTCGGAGACAGGGTTCACGAGCAGTACTTC. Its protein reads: CASSFGDRVHEQYF.